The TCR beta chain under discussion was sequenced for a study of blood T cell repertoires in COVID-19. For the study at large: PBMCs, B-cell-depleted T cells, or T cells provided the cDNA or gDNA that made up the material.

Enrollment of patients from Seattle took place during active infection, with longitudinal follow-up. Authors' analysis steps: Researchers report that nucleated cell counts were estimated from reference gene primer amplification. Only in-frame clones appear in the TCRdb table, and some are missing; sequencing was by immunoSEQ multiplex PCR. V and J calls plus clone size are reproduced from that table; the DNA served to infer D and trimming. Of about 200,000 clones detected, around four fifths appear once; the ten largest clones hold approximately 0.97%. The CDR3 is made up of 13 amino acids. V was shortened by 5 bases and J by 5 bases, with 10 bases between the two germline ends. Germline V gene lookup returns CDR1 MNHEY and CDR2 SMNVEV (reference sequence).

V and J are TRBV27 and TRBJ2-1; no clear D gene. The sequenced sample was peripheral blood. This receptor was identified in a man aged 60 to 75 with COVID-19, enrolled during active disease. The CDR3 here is CASSPNNDNEQFF. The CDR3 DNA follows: TGTGCCAGCAGTCCAAACAATGACAATGAGCAGTTCTTC.